This T cell receptor beta chain is from a study of blood T cell repertoires in COVID-19. As processed by the authors: Amplification of reference gene primers was used by the study to estimate nucleated cell counts. Produced via immunoSEQ multiplex PCR; TCRdb's table is partial and in-frame only. The V and J calls and clone size are taken from that table; D and trimming were inferred from the DNA. The sample has just under 150,000 clones; approximately 88% are singletons. This CDR3 spans 13 amino acids. The germline CDR1 and CDR2 sequences are SGHDT and YYEEEE. The V end was cut by 0 bases, the J end by 6 bases, with 6 bases between.

Sequencing used peripheral blood. The chain carries TRBV5-6 and TRBJ2-2; no clear D gene. The TCR was taken from a human donor in a cohort sampled during active COVID-19. CDR3 nucleotides: TGTGCCAGCAGCTTGGCCATGTCCGGGGAGCTGTTTTTT. Translated, it gives CASSLAMSGELFF.